This T cell receptor beta chain was recorded in a study of T cells in Graves' hyperthyroidism and ophthalmopathy. Study-level findings and limits: Most clonotypes expanded in the thyroid (above 0.001) were also present in blood.

The CDR3 runs 15 residues. The J segment lost 6 bases and the V segment lost 6 bases, leaving 6 bases of the junction unmatched. Germline loops: CDR1 MNHNS, CDR2 SASEGT. RNA transcripts gave rise to amplified TCR beta CDR3 regions. First-round RT-PCR with HTBI primers amplified the TCR CDR3 region. TCRdb called the multiplex PCR reads again in MiXCR, with one record for every CDR3 protein. The sample has about 600,000 distinct CDR3 sequences, 16% seen once; the top ten hold 2.5% to 4%. A remark on this clonotype: The antigen is undetermined.

Input material: blood. This chain joins TRBV6-1 and TRBJ1-4; 11 positions match TRBD1. The clonotype originates from a woman aged 40 to 55 with Graves' ophthalmopathy. CDR3 in DNA: TGTGCCAGCAGGGACGGGACAGGGGGTTATGAAAAACTGTTTTTT. The encoded protein is CASRDGTGGYEKLFF.